Presented here are 24 T cell receptor beta chains from one specimen sequenced in a study of T cell responses to AZD1222 COVID-19 vaccine. Produced via immunoSEQ multiplex PCR; TCRdb's table is partial and in-frame only. Of some 120,000 clones in the sample, around 90% were seen once. Sample: peripheral blood, taken on day 0 of MenACWY control vaccination. The receptors were sampled from an adult in good health.

The V and J genes are TRBV19 and TRBJ1-4; 10 bases are shared with TRBD1. The CDR3 is 17 amino acids. The ends lost 4 bases at V and 8 bases at J; junction bases unmatched: 13. Germline V CDR1 and CDR2: LNHDA, SQIVND (reference sequence). This chain's CDR3 is CASSRPGQGTFREKLFF. CDR3 bases: TGTGCCAGTAGTAGGCCGGGACAGGGGACCTTTCGGGAAAAACTGTTTTTT.

This chain links TRBV5-4 with TRBJ1-3; D gene ambiguous. The CDR3 loop spans 14 amino acids. Germline V gene sequence: CDR1 SGHNT, CDR2 YYREEE (reference sequence). The germline V and J ends were trimmed by 1 base and 4 bases, with 9 bases remaining between them. This CDR3 reads CASSLPGRGNTIYF. The CDR3 DNA is TGTGCCAGCAGCTTGCCCGGCCGGGGAAACACCATATATTTT.

This sequence joins TRBV5-1 and TRBJ2-7; D unresolved. The CDR3 loop spans 12 amino acids. Trimming shortened V by 5 bases and J by 3 bases, and 9 bases separated the two germline ends. Germline-derived CDR1 and CDR2 are SGHRS and YFSETQ. CDR3 protein: CASRPDLYEQYF. Written as DNA, the CDR3 is TGCGCCAGCAGACCGGACCTCTACGAGCAGTACTTC.

The V and J genes are TRBV7-2 and TRBJ2-7; TRBD1 matches at 7 bases. J gave up 3 bases and V 0 bases, and 5 bases lay outside the gene matches. This CDR3 has 15 amino acids. CDR1 and CDR2 from the germline V gene are SGHTA and FQGNSA. CDR3 nucleotide sequence: TGTGCCAGCAGCTTAGCTGGGCAGGGGGTCTACGAGCAGTACTTC. Translating gives CASSLAGQGVYEQYF. Drawing the rest from reference TRBV7-2 and TRBJ2-7, the complete variable domain is GAGVSQSPSNKVTEKGKDVELRCDPISGHTALYWYRQSLGQGLEFLIYFQGNSAPDKSGLPSDRFSAERTGGSVSTLTIQRTQQEDSAVYLCASSLAGQGVYEQYFGPGTRLTVT.

This chain joins TRBV4-2 and TRBJ2-1, with 7 bases lining up with TRBD2. Losses at the gene ends were 4 bases for V and 2 bases for J; bases not matched to a gene: 11. The CDR3 extends over 17 amino acids. Germline values: CDR1 LGHNA, CDR2 YNFKEQ. The CDR3 nucleotides read TGTGCCAGCAGCCCCCGCGGGGTAGCGGGTACCTACAATGAGCAGTTCTTC. Residues: CASSPRGVAGTYNEQFF.

The rearrangement links TRBV12-3 or TRBV12-4 to TRBJ1-3; the D gene is possibly TRBD1 (5 bases). Trimming removed 7 bases from V and 1 base from J, with 8 bases in between. The CDR3 totals 13 residues. The CDR3 loop is CASKKGSGNTIYF. For the CDR3, the DNA is TGTGCCAGCAAGAAGGGGTCTGGAAACACCATATATTTT.

The CDR3 is CASSLKLAGVSYEQYF. The CDR3 DNA sequence: TGCGCCAGCAGCTTGAAACTAGCGGGAGTCTCCTACGAGCAGTACTTC. J is TRBJ2-7 and V is TRBV5-1, with 11 nucleotides matching TRBD2. Germline CDR1 SGHRS, CDR2 YFSETQ. The CDR3 contains 16 residues. V trimming: 1 base; J trimming: 0 bases; junction bases outside the gene matches: 3.

The chain employs TRBV7-3 and TRBJ2-7; TRBD2 aligns across 9 bases. CDR1 is SGHTA, CDR2 FQGTGA, per germline. The CDR3 loop spans 15 amino acids. Trimming removed 2 bases from V and 4 bases from J; junction bases left unmatched: 6. In DNA, the CDR3 is TGTGCCAGCAGCTTAGCGGGAGGGCCCCAATACGAGCAGTACTTC. Protein: CASSLAGGPQYEQYF. The variable domain in full, completed from reference TRBV7-3 and TRBJ2-7, reads GAGVSQTPSNKVTEKGKYVELRCDPISGHTALYWYRQSLGQGPEFLIYFQGTGAADDSGLPNDRFFAVRPEGSVSTLKIQRTERGDSAVYLCASSLAGGPQYEQYFGPGTRLTVT.

The V gene is TRBV19, the J gene TRBJ1-1; D possibly corresponds to TRBD1 (6 bases). Germline CDR1 reads LNHDA; CDR2 reads SQIVND (reference sequence). V lost 7 bases to trimming and J lost 4 bases, with 16 bases between them. CDR3 size: 14 residues. CDR3 nucleotides: TGTGCCAGTATTATGGACAGACAAGCCACTGAAGCTTTCTTT. The encoded protein is CASIMDRQATEAFF.

V usage is TRBV27 and J usage is TRBJ2-4; TRBD1 matches 9 bases. CDR3 length equals 15 residues. J was trimmed by 2 bases and V by 5 bases; bases with no gene match: 4. Germline CDR1 and CDR2: MNHEY and SMNVEV (reference sequence). The DNA for the CDR3 is TGTGCCAGCAGTCCGACAGGGGGTACCAAAAACATTCAGTACTTC. It codes for CASSPTGGTKNIQYF.

The chain has TRBV6-5 and TRBJ2-1; tentatively, D is TRBD2 (6 bases). CDR1 and CDR2 from the germline V gene are MNHEY and SVGAGI. The ends were cut back, 10 bases at V and 7 bases at J, with 17 bases in the middle. This CDR3 is built from 13 residues. CDR3 DNA sequence: TGTGCCACCGGATCGGGACTGAATAATGAGCAGTTCTTC. It is translated as CATGSGLNNEQFF.

This clone was found a few times. The CDR3 here is CASSLQYRGRENGYTF. The CDR3 nucleotides are TGTGCCAGCAGCTTGCAGTATAGGGGGCGCGAGAATGGCTACACCTTC. The chain couples TRBV5-4 to TRBJ1-2; 7 positions match TRBD1. The CDR3 is 16 residues long. CDR1 is SGHNT, CDR2 YYREEE, per germline (reference sequence). With 1 base clipped from V and 6 bases from J, the junction kept 12 bases outside the gene matches.

The chain links TRBV24-1 to TRBJ1-2; D unclear. The CDR3 is 13 residues long. Trimming removed 5 bases from V and 4 bases from J, with 10 bases in between. Germline lookup yields CDR1 KGHDR and CDR2 SFDVKD. The CDR3 reads CATSATVSYGYTF. CDR3 coding DNA: TGTGCCACCAGTGCCACGGTGTCCTATGGCTACACCTTC.

This chain connects TRBV28 to TRBJ1-2; D call uncertain. V lost 6 bases and J 0 bases, leaving 11 bases between the germline ends. The CDR3 loop spans 14 amino acids. Germline V CDR1 and CDR2: MDHEN, SYDVKM. The CDR3 region has the DNA TGTGCCAGCAGCCTCGTACAGCCTAACTATGGCTACACCTTC. It codes for CASSLVQPNYGYTF.

DNA of the CDR3: TGCAGCGTTGCAGGGGGACTCTCTGGAAACACCATATATTTT. It yields the protein CSVAGGLSGNTIYF. The gene calls are TRBV29-1 and TRBJ1-3; 7 bases line up with TRBD1. The length of the CDR3 is 14 residues. J was trimmed by 0 bases and V by 4 bases; bases with no gene match: 3. Germline lookup yields CDR1 SQVTM and CDR2 ANQGSEA.

This clone was recorded only once. The chain employs TRBV5-1 and TRBJ2-1; the match to TRBD2 covers 7 bases. V shed 5 bases and J 3 bases; nucleotides not matched to a gene: 14. The CDR3 contains 17 residues. Germline lookup yields CDR1 SGHRS and CDR2 YFSETQ. This CDR3 is CASRARIEGGLYNEQFF. CDR3 bases: TGCGCCAGCAGGGCTAGGATTGAGGGAGGGCTCTACAATGAGCAGTTCTTC.

Here the CDR3 reads CASSRPRGGNTEAFF. Here the CDR3 DNA reads TGTGCCAGCAGCCGACCCAGGGGGGGGAACACTGAAGCTTTCTTT. The V call is TRBV3-1 (or the pseudogene TRBV3-2), the J call TRBJ1-1; 7 nucleotides match TRBD1. The CDR3 has 15 amino acids. Per germline, CDR1 LGHDT and CDR2 YNNKEL (reference sequence). Trimming cost V 4 bases and J 1 base; bases outside gene matches: 6.

The J gene is TRBJ1-3, the V gene TRBV9; 9 bases agree with TRBD1. The ends lost 5 bases at V and 4 bases at J; junction bases unmatched: 16. Germline loops: CDR1 SGDLS, CDR2 YYNGEE. CDR3 size: 18 residues. The CDR3 is CASSLGQGYGSDGNTIYF. The CDR3 DNA is TGTGCCAGCAGTCTTGGACAGGGGTACGGATCTGACGGAAACACCATATATTTT.

The gene calls are TRBV29-1 and TRBJ1-1; 9 bases are shared with TRBD1. From germline, CDR1 is SQVTM and CDR2 ANQGSEA. CDR3 size: 12 residues. J gave up 11 bases and V 5 bases, and 9 bases lay outside the gene matches. The CDR3 DNA follows: TGCAGCGTTCAACAGGGGGCAGGCAAGGCTTTCTTT. Translation gives CSVQQGAGKAFF.

V gene TRBV5-1 combines with J gene TRBJ2-5; TRBD1 matches at 9 bases. CDR3 length: 15 residues. Per germline, CDR1 SGHRS and CDR2 YFSETQ. V dropped 4 bases and J dropped 5; count of bases not matched to a gene: 9. CDR3 nucleotide sequence: TGCGCCAGCAGCCCGGAACAGGGGGCCTGGGAGACCCAGTACTTC. This translates into CASSPEQGAWETQYF.

This chain connects TRBV7-6 to TRBJ2-1; 13 nucleotides line up with TRBD2. The CDR3 loop spans 17 amino acids. V lost 1 base to trimming and J lost 5 bases; unmatched junction nucleotides: 5. Germline CDR1 is SGHVS and CDR2 is FNYEAQ. Here the CDR3 DNA reads TGTGCCAGCAGCTTAGGGACAGGACTAGCGGGAGACAATGAGCAGTTCTTC. This codes for CASSLGTGLAGDNEQFF.

The J gene is TRBJ2-7, the V gene TRBV30; unclear D gene. Trimming cost V 5 bases and J 7 bases, with 15 bases left between them. The CDR3 sequence is 12 residues long. The germline V gene has CDR1 GTSNPN and CDR2 SVGIG (reference sequence). Here the CDR3 reads CAWRPMAPEQYF. The CDR3 region has the DNA TGTGCCTGGCGTCCCATGGCCCCAGAGCAGTACTTC. Filled out from reference TRBV30 and TRBJ2-7, the complete variable domain reads SQTIHQWPATLVQPVGSPLSLECTVEGTSNPNLYWYRQAAGRGLQLLFYSVGIGQISSEVPQNLSASRPQDRQFILSSKKLLLSDSGFYLCAWRPMAPEQYFGPGTRLTVT.

The chain has TRBV28 and TRBJ1-1; TRBD1 might be the D (5 bases). Trimming removed 1 base at V and 3 bases at J, with 15 bases between. CDR3 length: 16 residues. The germline V gene has CDR1 MDHEN and CDR2 SYDVKM. CDR3 DNA sequence: TGTGCCAGCAGTTTATCCCGGGGCTCTGGGTACACTGAAGCTTTCTTT. Amino acid sequence: CASSLSRGSGYTEAFF.

This clone was found many times. This sequence joins TRBV5-4 and TRBJ2-1; 9 bases agree with TRBD2. The CDR3 is 14 residues long. CDR1 SGHNT and CDR2 YYREEE come from the germline V gene (reference sequence). After removal of 2 bases from V and 8 bases from J, the junction contained 5 bases not matched to a gene. The chain's CDR3 is CASSFPSGAHEQFF. CDR3 bases: TGTGCCAGCAGCTTCCCTAGCGGGGCCCATGAGCAGTTCTTC.